The 27 T cell receptor beta chains below were found in one sample sequenced in a study of cytomegalovirus exposure and HLA in healthy donors. It was with 60 Vbeta and 13 Jbeta primers that the PCR ran. Method: immunoSEQ multiplex PCR; TCRdb's copy keeps in-frame clones and lacks some. The table lists under 150,000 clones, about 85% of them singletons. The sample consisted of PBMCs. All receptors come from a woman in her twenties or thirties in good health and CMV-seropositive.

The V gene is TRBV9, the J gene TRBJ1-2; 9 nucleotides align to TRBD1. With V trimmed by 3 bases and J by 5 bases, 8 bases remained unmatched. This CDR3 has 15 residues. Looked up from germline, CDR1 is SGDLS and CDR2 is YYNGEE. CDR3 loop: CASSADRGAPYGYTF. CDR3 sequence (DNA): TGTGCCAGCAGCGCGGACAGGGGAGCTCCTTATGGCTACACCTTC.

This chain links TRBV28 with TRBJ2-7, with 8 nucleotides matching TRBD1. The CDR3 length is 12 residues. The trim removed 6 bases at V and 10 bases at J, leaving 8 bases unmatched. The germline gives CDR1 MDHEN, CDR2 SYDVKM. The CDR3: CASSQDRGVQYF. CDR3 nucleotide sequence: TGTGCCAGCAGCCAAGACAGGGGCGTTCAGTACTTC.

V gene TRBV27 combines with J gene TRBJ2-1; D is perhaps TRBD2 (6 bases). The CDR3 extends over 17 amino acids. Trimming removed 1 base at V and 6 bases at J, with 19 bases between. Germline V gene lookup returns CDR1 MNHEY and CDR2 SMNVEV (reference sequence). CDR3 residues: CASSLFEEAGITNEQFF. In nucleotides, the CDR3 is TGTGCCAGCAGTTTATTTGAAGAAGCGGGTATTACCAATGAGCAGTTCTTC.

The J gene is TRBJ2-5, the V gene TRBV29-1; a possible D gene is TRBD1 (6 bases). The germline V gene has CDR1 SQVTM and CDR2 ANQGSEA. The CDR3 is made up of 17 amino acids. V gave up 0 bases and J gave up 5 bases, with 22 bases separating them. This CDR3 reads CSVEDLPQGELSETQYF. CDR3 DNA sequence: TGCAGCGTTGAAGACCTGCCACAGGGAGAATTATCGGAGACCCAGTACTTC.

The V call is TRBV5-1, the J call TRBJ1-1; D is unresolved. The V gene lost 5 bases and the J gene lost 1 base, with 9 bases spanning the gap. The CDR3 is 13 residues long. CDR1 and CDR2 (germline): SGHRS, YFSETQ. CDR3 in DNA: TGCGCCAGCAGAGACAATACGAACACTGAAGCTTTCTTT. Encoded protein: CASRDNTNTEAFF. The whole variable domain, remainder taken from reference TRBV5-1 and TRBJ1-1, is KAGVTQTPRYLIKTRGQQVTLSCSPISGHRSVSWYQQTPGQGLQFLFEYFSETQRNKGNFPGRFSGRQFSNSRSEMNVSTLELGDSALYLCASRDNTNTEAFFGQGTRLTVV.

The chain recombines TRBV5-8 with TRBJ1-4; no reliable D call. The germline CDR1 and CDR2 sequences are SGHTS and YDEGEE. The CDR3 has 15 residues. V dropped 0 bases and J dropped 0 bases, with 6 bases sitting between them. The CDR3 nucleotides read TGTGCCAGCAGCTTGGATCCTGCAACTAATGAAAAACTGTTTTTT. Residues: CASSLDPATNEKLFF.

This chain joins TRBV2 and TRBJ2-4; 7 positions match TRBD2. V lost 0 bases and J lost 9; bases outside the gene matches: 5. This CDR3 has 14 amino acids. The germline V gene encodes CDR1 SNHLY and CDR2 FYNNEI. This CDR3 is CASSEANGEGIQYF. CDR3 in DNA: TGTGCCAGCAGTGAAGCTAACGGGGAGGGCATTCAGTACTTC.

V gene TRBV6-6 combines with J gene TRBJ2-1; TRBD1 agrees at 7 bases. The CDR3 sequence is 15 residues long. V lost 8 bases, J lost 4 bases, and 11 bases stayed unmatched. The germline V gene has CDR1 MNHNY and CDR2 SVGAGI (reference sequence). The CDR3 DNA reads TGTGCCAGCCATCGGGGCACAGGGGCGTACAATGAGCAGTTCTTC. Protein sequence: CASHRGTGAYNEQFF.

The chain carries TRBV5-4 and TRBJ1-2, with 7 positions matching TRBD1. CDR3 size: 14 residues. The V and J ends lost 7 bases and 8 bases, in that order; junction bases with no gene match: 14. The germline gives CDR1 SGHNT, CDR2 YYREEE (reference sequence). The CDR3 DNA sequence: TGTGCCAGCGGCTCGGGGACAGCCCTGGGAGGCTACACCTTC. Its protein product is CASGSGTALGGYTF.

J is TRBJ1-2 and V is TRBV5-1, with 7 bases matching TRBD1. The CDR3 covers 15 residues. The germline V gene encodes CDR1 SGHRS and CDR2 YFSETQ. V trimming: 0 bases; J trimming: 2 bases; junction bases outside the gene matches: 4. The CDR3 protein is CASSLGGQANYGYTF. The CDR3 DNA reads TGCGCCAGCAGCTTGGGTGGACAGGCAAACTATGGCTACACCTTC. Full variable domain (missing parts from reference TRBV5-1 and TRBJ1-2): KAGVTQTPRYLIKTRGQQVTLSCSPISGHRSVSWYQQTPGQGLQFLFEYFSETQRNKGNFPGRFSGRQFSNSRSEMNVSTLELGDSALYLCASSLGGQANYGYTFGSGTRLTVV.

This clone was picked up one time. The chain uses TRBV2 and TRBJ1-6; TRBD1 agrees at 9 bases. This CDR3 is 15 amino acids long. In germline, CDR1 is SNHLY, CDR2 FYNNEI. Unmatched junction bases numbered 14, after V lost 10 bases and J lost 10 bases. The CDR3 nucleotides are TGTGCCACCCAAGGAGGGGACAGGGTGGAATCACCCCTCCACTTT. Protein sequence: CATQGGDRVESPLHF.

In this sample, this clone turned up once. The V call is TRBV28, the J call TRBJ1-2; D perhaps matches TRBD1 (6 bases). Germline CDR1 reads MDHEN; CDR2 reads SYDVKM. The CDR3 is 13 residues long. Between the trimmed V and J ends, which lost 8 bases and 1 base, there was a span of 11 bases. The CDR3 is CASETGVNYGYTF. CDR3 DNA: TGTGCCAGCGAGACAGGCGTTAACTATGGCTACACCTTC.

The chain joins TRBV7-7 to TRBJ2-1; 12 bases are a match to TRBD1. Germline V lookup: CDR1 SSHAT, CDR2 FNYEAQ (reference sequence). The CDR3 extends over 15 amino acids. V shed 5 bases, J shed 10 bases, and the junction held 9 bases outside the gene matches. In DNA, the CDR3 is TGTGCCAGCAGCCCCGGGACAGGGGGCGCAGGGGAGCAGTTCTTC. Its translation: CASSPGTGGAGEQFF.

This clone was seen only a few times. This sequence joins TRBV9 and TRBJ2-7, with a possible D match to TRBD2 (6 bases). The germline V gene has CDR1 SGDLS and CDR2 YYNGEE. The CDR3 extends over 16 amino acids. Trimming removed 2 bases from V and 2 bases from J, with 17 bases in between. Here the CDR3 DNA reads TGTGCCAGCAGCGTTGATGGAGGGGCCAGCCCCTACGAGCAGTACTTC. Translation: CASSVDGGASPYEQYF.

The CDR3 spells CATSSRDSYNSPLHF. CDR3 coding DNA: TGTGCCACCAGCAGCCGGGACAGCTATAATTCACCCCTCCACTTT. The chain is built from TRBV15 and TRBJ1-6; TRBD1 matches 7 bases. The V segment lost 3 bases and the J segment 3 bases; nucleotides outside the gene matches: 2. The CDR3 contains 15 residues. From germline, CDR1 is LNHNV and CDR2 YYDKDF (reference sequence).

The chain links TRBV6-5 to TRBJ1-2; 10 bases map to TRBD1. After removal of 6 bases from V and 2 bases from J, the junction contained 3 bases not matched to a gene. Germline CDR1 MNHEY, CDR2 SVGAGI. This CDR3 comprises 14 residues. DNA of the CDR3: TGTGCCAGCAGGCGACAGGGGGCAAACTATGGCTACACCTTC. Translated: CASRRQGANYGYTF.

The gene calls are TRBV19 and TRBJ2-1, with a weak D call TRBD1 (5 bases). The germline CDR1 and CDR2 sequences are LNHDA and SQIVND (reference sequence). V lost 7 bases to trimming and J lost 10 bases, with 20 bases between them. This CDR3 spans 14 amino acids. CDR3 sequence: CASKWGQTTLEQFF. The CDR3 nucleotides read TGTGCCAGTAAGTGGGGCCAGACCACTTTGGAGCAGTTCTTC. The whole variable domain, remainder taken from reference TRBV19 and TRBJ2-1, is DGGITQSPKYLFRKEGQNVTLSCEQNLNHDAMYWYRQDPGQGLRLIYYSQIVNDFQKGDIAEGYSVSREKKESFPLTVTSAQKNPTAFYLCASKWGQTTLEQFFGPGTRLTVL.

The CDR3 loop is CASSLGTAYGNTIYF. In DNA, the CDR3 is TGTGCCAGCAGCTTGGGGACAGCCTACGGAAACACCATATATTTT. The V call is TRBV5-6, the J call TRBJ1-3, with TRBD1 as a possible D gene (6 bases). Between the trimmed V and J ends, which lost 0 bases and 4 bases, there was a span of 11 bases. CDR1 and CDR2 (germline): SGHDT, YYEEEE. The CDR3 runs to 15 residues.

The gene calls are TRBV28 and TRBJ2-7, with TRBD1 matching over 7 bases. The CDR3 runs to 14 residues. CDR1 MDHEN and CDR2 SYDVKM come from the germline V gene. The junction had 6 bases not matched to a gene; V was cut back by 5 bases and J by 2 bases. The CDR3, as DNA: TGTGCCAGCAGTCCAGGGGGACCGACCTACGAGCAGTACTTC. Amino acids: CASSPGGPTYEQYF.

The chain employs TRBV7-8 and TRBJ1-5; 8 bases fit TRBD1. Germline V gene data show CDR1 as SGHVS and CDR2 as FQNEAQ. With V trimmed by 1 base and J by 2 bases, 7 bases remained unmatched. The length of the CDR3 is 17 residues. The CDR3 spells CASSLVEDRGGNQPQHF. The CDR3 coding sequence is TGTGCCAGCAGCTTAGTGGAAGACAGGGGAGGCAATCAGCCCCAGCATTTT.

The chain recombines TRBV7-8 with TRBJ1-2; D unresolved. CDR1 is SGHVS, CDR2 FQNEAQ, per germline. Trimming took off 1 base at V and 8 bases at J, with 11 bases between the two ends. The CDR3 loop spans 13 amino acids. In DNA form, the CDR3 reads TGTGCCAGCAGCTTAGGAGATGCGGGGGGCTACACCTTC. Translated: CASSLGDAGGYTF.

The chain carries TRBV13 and TRBJ2-5; D not resolved. The DNA end lines up better with TRBJ2-7; the J call may be wrong. This CDR3 has 14 residues. CDR1 PRHDT and CDR2 FYEKMQ come from the germline V gene (reference sequence). Here the CDR3 DNA reads TGTGCCAGCAGCTTAGGCCGGGTGCGGAACGAGCAGTACTTC. Protein product: CASSLGRVRNEQYF.

The J gene is TRBJ1-1, the V gene TRBV10-3; D is ambiguous. Germline V lookup: CDR1 ENHRY, CDR2 SYGVKD. Trimming removed 5 bases from V and 0 bases from J, with 4 bases in between. The CDR3 is made up of 12 amino acids. The CDR3 bases are TGTGCCATCAGTAGCGTGAACACTGAAGCTTTCTTT. Translation: CAISSVNTEAFF.

J is TRBJ2-3 and V is TRBV6-5; TRBD2 agrees at 8 bases. Germline V gene sequence: CDR1 MNHEY, CDR2 SVGAGI. The CDR3 length is 15 residues. V gave up 6 bases and J gave up 5 bases; unmatched junction bases: 10. CDR3 amino acids: CASRVSGAWGDTQYF. CDR3 coding DNA: TGTGCCAGCAGGGTTAGCGGGGCCTGGGGAGATACGCAGTATTTT.

The chain employs TRBV18 and TRBJ2-1; 11 bases align to TRBD2. CDR1 KGHSH and CDR2 LQKENI come from the germline V gene. With 3 bases clipped from V and 4 bases from J, the junction kept 2 bases outside the gene matches. This CDR3 is built from 15 residues. CDR3: CASSPTSGAYNEQFF. CDR3 coding DNA: TGTGCCAGCTCACCGACTAGCGGGGCTTACAATGAGCAGTTCTTC. Filled out from reference TRBV18 and TRBJ2-1, the complete variable domain reads NAGVMQNPRHLVRRRGQEARLRCSPMKGHSHVYWYRQLPEEGLKFMVYLQKENIIDESGMPKERFSAEFPKEGPSILRIQQVVRGDSAAYFCASSPTSGAYNEQFFGPGTRLTVL.

The V call is TRBV25-1, the J call TRBJ2-2; no clear D gene. The germline V gene encodes CDR1 MGHDK and CDR2 SYGVNS. Trimming stripped 5 bases from V and 4 bases from J, with 2 bases between. The CDR3 loop spans 11 amino acids. The CDR3 spells CASSRTGELFF. CDR3 in DNA: TGTGCCAGCAGTCGCACCGGGGAGCTGTTTTTT.

The rearrangement joins TRBV5-8 to TRBJ1-5; 8 positions match TRBD1. The CDR3 contains 17 residues. After removal of 2 bases from V and 5 bases from J, the junction contained 12 bases not matched to a gene. Germline loops: CDR1 SGHTS, CDR2 YDEGEE. The CDR3 sequence is CASSFSTGGIGDQPQHF. The CDR3, as DNA: TGTGCCAGCAGCTTCAGTACAGGGGGAATCGGGGATCAGCCCCAGCATTTT.